These 20 T cell receptor beta chains came from one sample sequenced in a study of blood T cell repertoires in COVID-19. Profiled with immunoSEQ multiplex PCR; TCRdb holds only in-frame clones, not every one. The sample consists of about half a million clones, approximately 90% of them appearing once. The sequenced sample consisted of PBMCs or T cells enriched from blood (not recorded which). Source of these receptors: an older woman who had recovered from COVID-19.

This chain uses TRBV10-1 with TRBJ1-4, with TRBD1 matching over 8 bases. CDR3 size: 22 residues. The V and J ends lost 9 bases and 6 bases, in that order; junction bases with no gene match: 33. Looked up from germline, CDR1 is WNHNN and CDR2 is SYGVQD (reference sequence). The chain's CDR3 is CASPNLRGQERNRHLEYEKLFF. The CDR3 nucleotides are TGCGCCAGTCCCAACCTACGGGGACAGGAGAGGAACAGGCACTTGGAATATGAAAAACTGTTTTTT.

The chain carries TRBV19 and TRBJ1-6; 7 bases are shared with TRBD1. This CDR3 contains 16 residues. After removal of 6 bases from V and 7 bases from J, the junction contained 12 bases not matched to a gene. Per the germline V gene, CDR1 is LNHDA and CDR2 is SQIVND (reference sequence). For the CDR3, the DNA is TGTGCCAGTAGACCGCTGGATTCAGGGGGAAATTCACCCCTCCACTTT. As protein: CASRPLDSGGNSPLHF.

For the CDR3, the DNA is TGCGCCAGCAGCCAAATCCCGGGGGTCTCGGGTTCACCCCTCCACTTT. Its protein product is CASSQIPGVSGSPLHF. The chain combines TRBV4-1 with TRBJ1-6; weak D call: TRBD1 (5 bases). V was shortened by 2 bases and J by 9 bases, with 17 bases between the two germline ends. This CDR3 comprises 16 residues. The V gene's germline CDR1 is MGHRA and CDR2 YSYEKL.

The CDR3 DNA is TGCGCCAGCAGCCAAGAAGCTACAGATACGCAGTATTTT. Encoded protein: CASSQEATDTQYF. The chain is built from TRBV4-1 and TRBJ2-3; D unresolved. The CDR3 consists of 13 residues. Germline CDR1 MGHRA, CDR2 YSYEKL. V lost 0 bases, J lost 3 bases, and 4 bases lay in between.

This chain links TRBV12-5 with TRBJ2-5, with TRBD1 matching over 9 bases. Germline V gives CDR1 LGHNT, CDR2 FRNRAP. This CDR3 has 14 amino acids. V trimming: 5 bases; J trimming: 4 bases; junction bases outside the gene matches: 5. The CDR3 DNA is TGTGCTAGTGGTCCACCGGGACAGGGAGAGACCCAGTACTTC. This encodes CASGPPGQGETQYF.

Only one count was recorded for this clone. J is TRBJ1-5 and V is TRBV4-1, with 10 bases aligning to TRBD1. The trim removed 0 bases at V and 7 bases at J, leaving 9 bases unmatched. The CDR3 sequence is 17 residues long. Germline V gives CDR1 MGHRA, CDR2 YSYEKL. DNA for the CDR3: TGCGCCAGCAGCCAAGATGGGGCGGACAGGGGGTGGCAGCCCCAGCATTTT. Translation gives CASSQDGADRGWQPQHF.

V and J are TRBV6-5 and TRBJ2-7; 9 bases agree with TRBD1. The length of the CDR3 is 13 residues. Germline assignment: CDR1 MNHEY and CDR2 SVGAGI. Losses at the gene ends were 8 bases for V and 7 bases for J; bases not matched to a gene: 9. In DNA form, the CDR3 reads TGTGCCAGCCGGGACAGGGCATCCGGGGAGCAGTACGTC. This encodes CASRDRASGEQYV.

This chain connects TRBV4-1 to TRBJ2-3; TRBD2 aligns across 12 bases. The V gene end was trimmed by 3 bases and the J gene end by 7 bases; junction bases not matched to a gene: 11. The CDR3 totals 17 residues. Germline V lookup: CDR1 MGHRA, CDR2 YSYEKL. The CDR3 nucleotides are TGCGCCAGCAGCCAGCTATTGCTAGCGGGGGGGCCGAATACGCAGTATTTT. It codes for CASSQLLLAGGPNTQYF.

This chain uses TRBV3-1 (or the pseudogene TRBV3-2) with TRBJ1-2; a possible D gene is TRBD1 (6 bases). The CDR3 has 13 residues. The V gene's germline CDR1 is LGHDT and CDR2 YNNKEL (reference sequence). V lost 3 bases to trimming and J lost 8 bases, with 13 bases between them. CDR3 sequence: CASSQRGPRGYTF. In nucleotides, the CDR3 is TGTGCCAGCAGCCAGCGGGGGCCTCGAGGCTACACCTTC.

This clone was seen only once. The J gene is TRBJ1-2, the V gene TRBV7-2, with a weak D call TRBD1 (6 bases). The CDR3 loop spans 11 amino acids. V was trimmed by 5 bases and J by 8 bases, leaving 9 bases between them. Germline lookup yields CDR1 SGHTA and CDR2 FQGNSA. This CDR3 reads CASSAGQGYTF. As DNA, the CDR3 is TGTGCCAGCAGCGCCGGACAGGGCTACACCTTC.

The chain links TRBV12-5 to TRBJ1-4; 7 nucleotides align to TRBD1. V gave up 4 bases and J gave up 8 bases; unmatched junction bases: 10. The V gene's germline CDR1 is LGHNT and CDR2 FRNRAP. This CDR3 has 15 amino acids. The CDR3 sequence: CASGSSRGSQEKLFF. The CDR3 DNA reads TGTGCTAGTGGTTCGAGCAGGGGGTCCCAGGAAAAACTGTTTTTT. Full variable domain (outside the CDR3, taken from reference TRBV12-5 and TRBJ1-4): DARVTQTPRHKVTEMGQEVTMRCQPILGHNTVFWYRQTMMQGLELLAYFRNRAPLDDSGMPKDRFSAEMPDATLATLKIQPSEPRDSAVYFCASGSSRGSQEKLFFGSGTQLSVL.

The CDR3 reads CAISEGGSLYEQYV. CDR3 nucleotide sequence: TGTGCCATCAGTGAAGGCGGATCTCTCTACGAGCAGTACGTC. The gene calls are TRBV10-3 and TRBJ2-7; D is unclear. Germline V gene lookup returns CDR1 ENHRY and CDR2 SYGVKD. The CDR3 length is 14 residues. V was cut by 3 bases and J by 3 bases, with 12 bases left in between.

The CDR3 sequence: CASSLEDSFDEQFF. The CDR3 coding sequence is TGCGCCAGCAGCTTGGAGGACAGCTTCGATGAGCAGTTCTTC. V gene TRBV5-1 combines with J gene TRBJ2-1; TRBD1 might be the D (6 bases). The V gene lost 0 bases and the J gene lost 8 bases, with 12 bases spanning the gap. The CDR3 totals 14 residues. Germline-derived CDR1 and CDR2 are SGHRS and YFSETQ.

The chain combines TRBV25-1 with TRBJ1-3; D not certain. CDR3 length equals 16 residues. The germline V and J ends were trimmed by 3 bases and 0 bases, with 12 bases remaining between them. Germline V lookup: CDR1 MGHDK, CDR2 SYGVNS. CDR3 region: CASSDGLIISGNTIYF. CDR3 in DNA: TGTGCCAGCAGTGACGGACTTATCATCTCTGGAAACACCATATATTTT. The full variable domain, rest sourced from reference TRBV25-1 and TRBJ1-3, is EADIYQTPRYLVIGTGKKITLECSQTMGHDKMYWYQQDPGMELHLIHYSYGVNSTEKGDLSSESTVSRIRTEHFPLTLESARPSHTSQYLCASSDGLIISGNTIYFGEGSWLTVV.

V is TRBV6-5 and J is TRBJ1-5; 8 bases are a match to TRBD1. Per germline, CDR1 MNHEY and CDR2 SVGAGI. This CDR3 has 13 residues. The V and J ends lost 5 bases and 10 bases, in that order; junction bases with no gene match: 7. The CDR3 loop reads CASSPGQALPQHF. DNA for the CDR3: TGTGCCAGCAGTCCGGGACAGGCCCTCCCCCAGCATTTT.

The CDR3 coding sequence is TGTGCCAGCAGCTTGGACAGGGCTGGAGAAGCTTTCTTT. Encoded protein: CASSLDRAGEAFF. The chain uses TRBV5-4 and TRBJ1-1; TRBD1 might be the D (6 bases). There are 13 residues in the CDR3. Germline CDR1 is SGHNT and CDR2 is YYREEE (reference sequence). V shed 0 bases and J shed 8 bases, with 11 bases lying between them.

The chain joins TRBV2 to TRBJ1-1; TRBD1 agrees at 8 bases. The CDR3 totals 16 residues. Germline V CDR1 and CDR2: SNHLY, FYNNEI. V dropped 6 bases and J dropped 0; count of bases not matched to a gene: 9. CDR3 residues: CASSPGTGTMNTEAFF. The CDR3 DNA sequence: TGTGCCAGCAGCCCCGGGACAGGTACCATGAACACTGAAGCTTTCTTT.

The chain joins TRBV2 to TRBJ2-3, with 9 bases aligning to TRBD1. The V segment lost 6 bases and the J segment 0 bases; nucleotides outside the gene matches: 4. Germline CDR1 reads SNHLY; CDR2 reads FYNNEI. CDR3 length equals 15 residues. In DNA form, the CDR3 reads TGTGCCAGCAGGGGACAGGGTACCAGCACAGATACGCAGTATTTT. It yields the protein CASRGQGTSTDTQYF.

The gene calls are TRBV5-8 and TRBJ1-1; 9 bases line up with TRBD1. Per germline, CDR1 SGHTS and CDR2 YDEGEE. This CDR3 region has 15 residues. Losses at the gene ends were 4 bases for V and 5 bases for J; bases not matched to a gene: 9. This CDR3 reads CASSVPTGGGTEAFF. CDR3 in DNA: TGTGCCAGCAGCGTCCCGACAGGGGGAGGGACTGAAGCTTTCTTT.

J is TRBJ1-2 and V is TRBV27; 7 bases match TRBD1. From germline, CDR1 is MNHEY and CDR2 SMNVEV (reference sequence). J gave up 1 base and V 5 bases, and 7 bases lay outside the gene matches. The CDR3 is 15 amino acids. The CDR3 here is CASSPRDSLNYGYTF. The CDR3 DNA follows: TGTGCCAGCAGTCCTAGGGACAGTCTTAACTATGGCTACACCTTC.